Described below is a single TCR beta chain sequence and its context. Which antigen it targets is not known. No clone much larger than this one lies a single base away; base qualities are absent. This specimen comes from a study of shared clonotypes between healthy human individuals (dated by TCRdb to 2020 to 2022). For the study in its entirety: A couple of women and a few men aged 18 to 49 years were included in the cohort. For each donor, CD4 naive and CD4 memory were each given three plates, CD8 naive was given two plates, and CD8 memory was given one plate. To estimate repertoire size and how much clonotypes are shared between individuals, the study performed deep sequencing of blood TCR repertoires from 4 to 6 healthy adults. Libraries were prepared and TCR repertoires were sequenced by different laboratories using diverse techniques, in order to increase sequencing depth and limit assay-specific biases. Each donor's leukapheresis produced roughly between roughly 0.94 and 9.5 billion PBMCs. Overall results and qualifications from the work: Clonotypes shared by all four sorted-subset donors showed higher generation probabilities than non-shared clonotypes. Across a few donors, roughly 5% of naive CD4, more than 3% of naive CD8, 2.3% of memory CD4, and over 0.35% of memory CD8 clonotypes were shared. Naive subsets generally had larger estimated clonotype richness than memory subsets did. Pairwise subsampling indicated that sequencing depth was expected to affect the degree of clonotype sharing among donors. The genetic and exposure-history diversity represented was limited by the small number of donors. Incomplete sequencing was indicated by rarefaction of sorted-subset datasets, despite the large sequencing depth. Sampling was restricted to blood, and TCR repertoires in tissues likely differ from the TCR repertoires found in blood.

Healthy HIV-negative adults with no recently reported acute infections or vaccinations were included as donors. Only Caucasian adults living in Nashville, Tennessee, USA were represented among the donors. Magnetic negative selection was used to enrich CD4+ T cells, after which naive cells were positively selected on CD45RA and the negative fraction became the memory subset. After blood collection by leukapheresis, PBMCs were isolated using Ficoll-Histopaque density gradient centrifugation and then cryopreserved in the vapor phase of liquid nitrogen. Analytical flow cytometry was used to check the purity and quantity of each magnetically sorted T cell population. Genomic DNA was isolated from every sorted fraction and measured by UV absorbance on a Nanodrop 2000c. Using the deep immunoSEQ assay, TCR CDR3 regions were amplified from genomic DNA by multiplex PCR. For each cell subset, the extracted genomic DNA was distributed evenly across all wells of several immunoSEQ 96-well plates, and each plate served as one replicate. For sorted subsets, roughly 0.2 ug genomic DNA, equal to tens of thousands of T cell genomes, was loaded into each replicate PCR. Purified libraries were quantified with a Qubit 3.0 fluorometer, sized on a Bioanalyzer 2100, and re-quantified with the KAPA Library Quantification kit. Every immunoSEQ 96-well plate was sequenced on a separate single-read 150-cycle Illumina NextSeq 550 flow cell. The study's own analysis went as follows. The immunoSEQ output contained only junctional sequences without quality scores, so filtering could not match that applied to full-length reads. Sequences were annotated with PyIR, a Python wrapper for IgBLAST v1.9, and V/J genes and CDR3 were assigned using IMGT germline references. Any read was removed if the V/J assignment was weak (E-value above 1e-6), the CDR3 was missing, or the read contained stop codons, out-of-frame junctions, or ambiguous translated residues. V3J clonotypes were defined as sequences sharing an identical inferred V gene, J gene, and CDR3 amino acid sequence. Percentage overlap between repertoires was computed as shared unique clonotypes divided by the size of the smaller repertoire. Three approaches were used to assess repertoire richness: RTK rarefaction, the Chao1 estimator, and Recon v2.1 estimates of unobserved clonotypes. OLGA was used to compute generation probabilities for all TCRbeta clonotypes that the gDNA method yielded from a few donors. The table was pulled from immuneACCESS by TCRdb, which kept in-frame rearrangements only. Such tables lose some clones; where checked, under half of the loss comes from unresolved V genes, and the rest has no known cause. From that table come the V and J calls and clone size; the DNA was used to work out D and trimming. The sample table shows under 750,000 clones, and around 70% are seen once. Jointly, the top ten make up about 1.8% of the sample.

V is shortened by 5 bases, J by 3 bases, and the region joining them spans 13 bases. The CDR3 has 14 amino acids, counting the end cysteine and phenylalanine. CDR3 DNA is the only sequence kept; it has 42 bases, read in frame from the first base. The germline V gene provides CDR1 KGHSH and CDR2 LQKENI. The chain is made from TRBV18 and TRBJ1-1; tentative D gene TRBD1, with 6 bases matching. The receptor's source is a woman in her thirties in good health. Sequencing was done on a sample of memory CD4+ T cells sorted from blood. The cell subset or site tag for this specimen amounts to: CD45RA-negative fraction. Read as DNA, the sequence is TGTGCCAGCTCAGGATACAGGGACTACACTGAAGCTTTCTTT. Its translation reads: CASSGYRDYTEAFF.